One and the same sample provided the 30 T cell receptor beta chains below, sequenced in a study of blood T cell repertoires in COVID-19. TCRdb keeps only in-frame clones here, not all; method: immunoSEQ multiplex PCR. This sample has 200,000 to 250,000 clones, with roughly 81% found just once. The sequenced material came from peripheral blood. The receptors here all came from a man in his forties or fifties who had recovered from COVID-19.

The chain couples TRBV4-2 to TRBJ2-5; no clear D gene. The CDR3 runs to 14 residues. Germline V gives CDR1 LGHNA, CDR2 YNFKEQ. Trimming took 0 bases from V and 3 from J, leaving 8 bases between them. The DNA of the CDR3 is TGTGCCAGCAGCCAAGATCGCAGTAAAGAGACCCAGTACTTC. It translates to CASSQDRSKETQYF.

The chain joins TRBV28 to TRBJ1-5; possibly TRBD1 for D (6 bases). CDR3 length equals 15 residues. CDR1 is MDHEN and CDR2 is SYDVKM in the germline V gene. The ends were cut back, 6 bases at V and 9 bases at J, with 21 bases in the middle. The CDR3 region has the DNA TGTGCCAGCAGATGGGGGGGCACATCTACCAGGCCCCAGCATTTT. This translates into CASRWGGTSTRPQHF. The entire variable domain, with the rest obtained from reference TRBV28 and TRBJ1-5, is as follows: DVKVTQSSRYLVKRTGEKVFLECVQDMDHENMFWYRQDPGLGLRLIYFSYDVKMKEKGDIPEGYSVSREKKERFSLILESASTNQTSMYLCASRWGGTSTRPQHFGDGTRLSIL.

This clone was picked up one time. The chain recombines TRBV30 with TRBJ2-7; TRBD2 matches at 11 bases. Germline assignment: CDR1 GTSNPN and CDR2 SVGIG (reference sequence). V was clipped by 0 bases and J by 2 bases; unmatched bases: 15. The CDR3 totals 19 residues. The CDR3 loop reads CAWSVPLFSSGRPTYEQYF. CDR3 bases: TGTGCCTGGAGTGTACCCCTCTTTTCTAGCGGGAGGCCCACCTACGAGCAGTACTTC.

V is TRBV20-1 and J is TRBJ2-7; 9 bases align to TRBD2. The germline CDR1 and CDR2 sequences are DFQATT and SNEGSKA (reference sequence). The length of the CDR3 is 16 residues. Trimming at V came to 3 bases and at J to 0 bases, leaving 9 bases not matched to a gene. The CDR3, as DNA: TGCAGTGCTAGTAAAAGCTATAGCGGGAGCTCCTACGAGCAGTACTTC. Its protein product is CSASKSYSGSSYEQYF.

The chain combines TRBV6-4 with TRBJ1-2; D is unclear. The length of the CDR3 is 13 residues. Germline CDR1 is MRHNA and CDR2 is SNTAGT. V was shortened by 0 bases and J by 8 bases, with 10 bases between the two germline ends. CDR3 nucleotide sequence: TGTGCCAGCAGTGACTCGAGCGTATGGGGCTACACCTTC. It codes for CASSDSSVWGYTF.

In its sample, this clone was seen once. The V call is TRBV6-4, the J call TRBJ1-6, with D possibly matching TRBD1 (5 bases). CDR1 and CDR2 from the germline V gene are MRHNA and SNTAGT. The CDR3 totals 17 residues. The V gene lost 5 bases and the J gene lost 6 bases, with 20 bases spanning the gap. The CDR3 coding sequence is TGTGCCAGCAGTCCCTGGGGAGGGGATTCCGGTAATTCACCCCTCCACTTT. This codes for CASSPWGGDSGNSPLHF.

The chain joins TRBV28 to TRBJ2-1; 11 bases agree with TRBD2. With V trimmed by 1 base and J by 8 bases, 7 bases remained unmatched. This CDR3 contains 16 residues. Germline CDR1 is MDHEN and CDR2 is SYDVKM. CDR3 loop: CASSLSRLAGRHEQFF. CDR3 coding DNA: TGTGCCAGCAGTTTATCGAGACTAGCGGGACGCCATGAGCAGTTCTTC.

The rearrangement links TRBV24-1 to TRBJ1-2, with 7 bases matching TRBD1. The length of the CDR3 is 15 residues. The germline V gene encodes CDR1 KGHDR and CDR2 SFDVKD. Losses at the gene ends were 5 bases for V and 2 bases for J; bases not matched to a gene: 7. The CDR3 loop reads CATSGNRDRNYGYTF. DNA for the CDR3: TGTGCCACCAGTGGCAACAGGGACAGAAACTATGGCTACACCTTC.

CDR3 region: CASSETVAGDQPQHF. The CDR3 DNA is TGTGCCAGCAGTGAAACTGTGGCAGGGGATCAGCCCCAGCATTTT. V usage is TRBV25-1 and J usage is TRBJ1-5, with D perhaps matching TRBD1 (6 bases). V was shortened by 2 bases and J by 5 bases, with 13 bases between the two germline ends. Looked up from germline, CDR1 is MGHDK and CDR2 is SYGVNS. The CDR3 covers 15 residues.

This rearrangement joins TRBV7-9 to TRBJ2-5; 15 bases map to TRBD2. V dropped 4 bases and J dropped 4; count of bases not matched to a gene: 1. This CDR3 has 15 residues. Germline CDR1 reads SEHNR; CDR2 reads FQNEAQ (reference sequence). CDR3 bases: TGTGCCAGCAGCTCGGGACTAGCGGGAGGAGAGACCCAGTACTTC. This gives the protein CASSSGLAGGETQYF.

The chain has TRBV10-3 and TRBJ2-7; 14 bases are a match to TRBD2. Germline V lookup: CDR1 ENHRY, CDR2 SYGVKD. The CDR3 has 16 amino acids. J lost 3 bases, V lost 6 bases, and 7 bases had no gene match. The CDR3 bases are TGTGCCATCAGCTACGGGACTAGCGGGGGAGGCTACGAGCAGTACTTC. Translation: CAISYGTSGGGYEQYF.

The chain joins TRBV11-1 to TRBJ1-1, with 8 nucleotides matching TRBD1. The CDR3 length is 14 residues. The germline V gene has CDR1 SGHAT and CDR2 FQDESV (reference sequence). The ends lost 1 base at V and 6 bases at J; junction bases unmatched: 4. The CDR3 protein is CASSLDRGSAEAFF. CDR3 in DNA: TGTGCCAGCAGCTTAGACAGGGGGAGCGCTGAAGCTTTCTTT.

V is TRBV2 and J is TRBJ2-3, with 11 bases that match TRBD2. The CDR3 covers 15 residues. CDR1 and CDR2 from the germline V gene are SNHLY and FYNNEI. Trimming at V came to 7 bases and at J to 3 bases, leaving 6 bases not matched to a gene. CDR3 in DNA: TGTGCCAGCACTAGCGGGAGGTACGATACAGATACGCAGTATTTT. Protein sequence: CASTSGRYDTDTQYF. The full variable domain, in which reference TRBV2 and TRBJ2-3 provide the parts outside the CDR3, is EPEVTQTPSHQVTQMGQEVILRCVPISNHLYFYWYRQILGQKVEFLVSFYNNEISEKSEIFDDQFSVERPDGSNFTLKIRSTKLEDSAMYFCASTSGRYDTDTQYFGPGTRLTVL.

J is TRBJ1-2 and V is TRBV19; D may be TRBD1 (5 bases). The CDR3 runs 11 residues. The V gene lost 7 bases and the J gene lost 5 bases, with 8 bases spanning the gap. Germline CDR1 and CDR2: LNHDA and SQIVND (reference sequence). In nucleotides, the CDR3 is TGTGCCAGTAATAAGGGGTATGGCTACACCTTC. Protein sequence: CASNKGYGYTF.

The V and J genes are TRBV5-1 and TRBJ2-1; 7 bases fit TRBD2. In germline, CDR1 is SGHRS, CDR2 YFSETQ. The CDR3 has 14 amino acids. V was pared by 9 bases and J by 1 base, with 7 bases of the junction left unmatched. The CDR3 DNA sequence: TGCGCCACCACGCTAGCGGAGTCCTACAATGAGCAGTTCTTC. As protein: CATTLAESYNEQFF. Complete variable domain (other parts from reference TRBV5-1 and TRBJ2-1): KAGVTQTPRYLIKTRGQQVTLSCSPISGHRSVSWYQQTPGQGLQFLFEYFSETQRNKGNFPGRFSGRQFSNSRSEMNVSTLELGDSALYLCATTLAESYNEQFFGPGTRLTVL.

This clone was picked up one time. V and J are TRBV21-1 and TRBJ1-4; the table assigns TRBD1, which was not confirmed against the DNA. TRBV21-1 corresponds to a pseudogene. There are 18 residues in the CDR3. Written as DNA, the CDR3 is TGTGCCAGCACCAATGGGACCCCGACAGGCGAGGCTAATGAAAAACTGTTTTTT. Encoded protein: CASTNGTPTGEANEKLFF.

The gene calls are TRBV4-2 and TRBJ2-7; possible D gene TRBD2, 5 bases. This CDR3 has 16 residues. Germline assignment: CDR1 LGHNA and CDR2 YNFKEQ. The V and J ends lost 1 base and 3 bases respectively, with 16 bases between them. This CDR3 is CASSQVISEYVYEQYF. For the CDR3, the DNA is TGTGCCAGCAGCCAAGTTATTAGCGAATATGTCTACGAGCAGTACTTC.

The chain links TRBV27 to TRBJ1-2, with TRBD1 identical over 8 bases. The trim removed 4 bases at V and 6 bases at J, leaving 7 bases unmatched. This CDR3 contains 14 residues. The germline gives CDR1 MNHEY, CDR2 SMNVEV (reference sequence). CDR3 amino acids: CASSSQGAGDGYTF. The CDR3 region has the DNA TGTGCCAGCAGTTCCCAGGGGGCAGGGGATGGCTACACCTTC.

J is TRBJ2-7 and V is TRBV4-1; D perhaps matches TRBD2 (6 bases). V lost 0 bases and J lost 3, with 18 bases in between. The CDR3 has 17 amino acids. Germline-derived CDR1 and CDR2 are MGHRA and YSYEKL. CDR3 bases: TGCGCCAGCAGCCAAGATCGCGGGGCGGCGGGGAACTACGAGCAGTACTTC. Translation: CASSQDRGAAGNYEQYF.

The chain employs TRBV19 and TRBJ2-5, with 7 bases aligning to TRBD2. V was pared by 7 bases and J by 2 bases, with 10 bases of the junction left unmatched. This CDR3 has 15 residues. Germline V gives CDR1 LNHDA, CDR2 SQIVND (reference sequence). The CDR3 DNA reads TGTGCCAGTACAGCCACCCTAGCGGTACAAGAGACCCAGTACTTC. It translates to CASTATLAVQETQYF.

The gene calls are TRBV10-3 and TRBJ2-3, with 7 bases aligning to TRBD2. Germline-derived CDR1 and CDR2 are ENHRY and SYGVKD. The V segment lost 0 bases and the J segment 8 bases; nucleotides outside the gene matches: 11. There are 16 residues in the CDR3. The CDR3 sequence is CAISESVGAGVSTQYF. The CDR3 coding sequence is TGTGCCATCAGTGAGTCCGTCGGCGCGGGAGTGAGTACGCAGTATTTT.

This clone was recorded only once. The chain combines TRBV30 with TRBJ2-6; the match to TRBD1 covers 8 bases. This CDR3 has 15 amino acids. Trimming at V came to 6 bases and at J to 0 bases, leaving 4 bases not matched to a gene. Germline CDR1 reads GTSNPN; CDR2 reads SVGIG (reference sequence). The CDR3 DNA is TGTGCCTGCGGACAGGGCGGCTCTGGGGCCAACGTCCTGACTTTC. It yields the protein CACGQGGSGANVLTF.

J is TRBJ2-2 and V is TRBV6-5, with TRBD2 matching 12 bases. J was trimmed by 8 bases and V by 6 bases; bases with no gene match: 4. Germline CDR1 MNHEY, CDR2 SVGAGI. CDR3 length: 14 residues. The CDR3 DNA reads as TGTGCCAGCAGCCGACTAGCGGGAGCGGGGGAGCTGTTTTTT. It specifies CASSRLAGAGELFF.

Written as DNA, the CDR3 is TGTGCCTGGAGTAAGGGGCCGAACACTGAAGCTTTCTTT. Translated, it gives CAWSKGPNTEAFF. The J gene is TRBJ1-1, the V gene TRBV30, with D possibly being TRBD1 (5 bases). V was pared by 2 bases and J by 1 base, with 8 bases between. The CDR3 extends over 13 amino acids. The germline V gene encodes CDR1 GTSNPN and CDR2 SVGIG (reference sequence).

The rearrangement uses TRBV7-9 and TRBJ2-3, with a tentative D call TRBD2 (6 bases). Trimming removed 5 bases from V and 3 bases from J, with 15 bases in between. This CDR3 comprises 15 residues. Germline loops: CDR1 SEHNR, CDR2 FQNEAQ (reference sequence). CDR3 nucleotide sequence: TGTGCCAGCAGCGGCAGTGGGGGGAGGACAGATACGCAGTATTTT. It codes for CASSGSGGRTDTQYF.

The genes are TRBV27 and TRBJ1-3, with 7 bases aligning to TRBD1. V lost 4 bases to trimming and J lost 3 bases; unmatched junction nucleotides: 9. The CDR3 sequence is 16 residues long. The germline V gene encodes CDR1 MNHEY and CDR2 SMNVEV (reference sequence). The CDR3 DNA sequence: TGTGCCAGCAGTTGGCACAGGGGAAGGTTTGGAAACACCATATATTTT. Translation gives CASSWHRGRFGNTIYF.

The genes are TRBV19 and TRBJ1-4; D unresolved. This CDR3 has 15 residues. Per germline, CDR1 LNHDA and CDR2 SQIVND (reference sequence). The ends were cut back, 3 bases at V and 5 bases at J, with 13 bases in the middle. The CDR3, as DNA: TGTGCCAGTAGTATTATTCAGGCCGGAAATGAAAAACTGTTTTTT. It yields the protein CASSIIQAGNEKLFF.

The J gene is TRBJ1-4, the V gene TRBV5-1, with 7 bases that match TRBD1. From germline, CDR1 is SGHRS and CDR2 YFSETQ. Trimming at V came to 0 bases and at J to 5 bases, leaving 7 bases not matched to a gene. The CDR3 extends over 16 amino acids. DNA of the CDR3: TGCGCCAGCAGCTTGGTCGTCGGACAGGCCAATGAAAAACTGTTTTTT. Its protein is CASSLVVGQANEKLFF.

This rearrangement joins TRBV5-4 to TRBJ1-1; D possibly corresponds to TRBD1 (5 bases). The CDR3 loop spans 13 amino acids. Between the trimmed V and J ends, which lost 3 bases and 1 base, there was a span of 7 bases. Germline CDR1 and CDR2: SGHNT and YYREEE (reference sequence). CDR3: CASSSTANTEAFF. The CDR3 DNA reads as TGTGCCAGCAGCTCGACAGCGAACACTGAAGCTTTCTTT. Full variable domain (rest looked up from reference TRBV5-4 and TRBJ1-1): ETGVTQSPTHLIKTRGQQVTLRCSSQSGHNTVSWYQQALGQGPQFIFQYYREEENGRGNFPPRFSGLQFPNYSSELNVNALELDDSALYLCASSSTANTEAFFGQGTRLTVV.

This clone was seen only a few times. The rearrangement joins TRBV20-1 to TRBJ1-1, with 7 bases lining up with TRBD1. Germline V gives CDR1 DFQATT, CDR2 SNEGSKA (reference sequence). The CDR3 is made up of 12 amino acids. The CDR3 sequence: CRARAGGTEAFF. As DNA, the CDR3 is TGCAGAGCTCGTGCAGGGGGCACTGAAGCTTTCTTT.